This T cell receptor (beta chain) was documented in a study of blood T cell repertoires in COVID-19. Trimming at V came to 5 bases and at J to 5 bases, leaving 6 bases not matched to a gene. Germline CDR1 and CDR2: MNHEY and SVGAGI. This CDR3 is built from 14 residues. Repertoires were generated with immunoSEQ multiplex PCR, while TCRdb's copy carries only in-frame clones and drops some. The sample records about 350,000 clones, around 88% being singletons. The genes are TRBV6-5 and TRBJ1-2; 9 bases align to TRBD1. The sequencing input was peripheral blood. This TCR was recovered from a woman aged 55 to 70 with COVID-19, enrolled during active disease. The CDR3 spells CASSNLDRGYGYTF. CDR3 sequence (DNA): TGTGCCAGCAGTAACCTCGACAGGGGGTATGGCTACACCTTC.